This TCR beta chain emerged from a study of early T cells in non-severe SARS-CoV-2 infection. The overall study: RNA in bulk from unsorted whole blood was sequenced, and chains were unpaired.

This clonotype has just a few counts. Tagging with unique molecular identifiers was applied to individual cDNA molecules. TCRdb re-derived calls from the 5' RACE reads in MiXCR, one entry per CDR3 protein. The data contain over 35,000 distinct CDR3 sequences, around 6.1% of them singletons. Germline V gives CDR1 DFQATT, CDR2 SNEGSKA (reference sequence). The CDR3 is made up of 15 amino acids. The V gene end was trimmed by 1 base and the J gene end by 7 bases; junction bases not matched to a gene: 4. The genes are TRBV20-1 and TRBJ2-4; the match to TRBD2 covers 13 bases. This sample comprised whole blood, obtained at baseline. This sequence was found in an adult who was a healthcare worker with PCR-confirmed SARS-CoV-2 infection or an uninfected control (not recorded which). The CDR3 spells CSARGTSGRMNIQYF. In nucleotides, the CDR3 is TGCAGTGCTAGAGGGACTAGCGGGAGAATGAACATTCAGTACTTC.